The TCR beta chain described here comes from a study of graft-versus-host responses after intestinal transplantation. Whole-study results and caveats: The recipient marrow held GvH clones, and some of them showed up first in ileum or blood.

Some clones are missing from TCRdb's copy, which holds only in-frame ones; the method was immunoSEQ multiplex PCR. The sample includes fewer than 45,000 clones, 91% seen only once; the top ten take nearly 4.5%. CDR3 length: 15 residues. After removal of 3 bases from V and 6 bases from J, the junction contained 4 bases not matched to a gene. The V gene's germline CDR1 is LNHDA and CDR2 SQIVND (reference sequence). Comment on this clone: The target antigen is unknown.

The sequenced sample was PBMCs, obtained 524 days after transplant. The chain links TRBV19 to TRBJ2-1; 11 bases line up with TRBD2. This receptor was obtained from a human patient who received an intestinal transplant, so some T cells may come from the graft donor. This CDR3 is CASSIGTSGLNEQFF. The CDR3 DNA is TGTGCCAGTAGTATTGGGACTAGCGGACTCAATGAGCAGTTCTTC.